The sequence of this T cell receptor (beta chain) was determined in a study of beta chain features in type 1 diabetes. The junction had 3 bases not matched to a gene; V was cut back by 0 bases and J by 2 bases. CDR1 is GTSNPN and CDR2 is SVGIG in the germline V gene (reference sequence). CDR3 length equals 16 residues. Isolated RNA was reverse transcribed in full, so expressed TCRB transcripts were sequenced. TCRdb keeps only in-frame clones here, not all; method: immunoSEQ multiplex PCR. The data hold under 500,000 clones, with around 30% observed a single time. The specimen sequenced was naive CD4+ T cells from blood. The TCR was taken from a young man in good health. J is TRBJ2-7 and V is TRBV30; 14 bases line up with TRBD2. CDR3 DNA sequence: TGTGCCTGGAGTGTGGGACTAGCGGGAGCCGCCTACGAGCAGTACTTC. The encoded protein is CAWSVGLAGAAYEQYF.